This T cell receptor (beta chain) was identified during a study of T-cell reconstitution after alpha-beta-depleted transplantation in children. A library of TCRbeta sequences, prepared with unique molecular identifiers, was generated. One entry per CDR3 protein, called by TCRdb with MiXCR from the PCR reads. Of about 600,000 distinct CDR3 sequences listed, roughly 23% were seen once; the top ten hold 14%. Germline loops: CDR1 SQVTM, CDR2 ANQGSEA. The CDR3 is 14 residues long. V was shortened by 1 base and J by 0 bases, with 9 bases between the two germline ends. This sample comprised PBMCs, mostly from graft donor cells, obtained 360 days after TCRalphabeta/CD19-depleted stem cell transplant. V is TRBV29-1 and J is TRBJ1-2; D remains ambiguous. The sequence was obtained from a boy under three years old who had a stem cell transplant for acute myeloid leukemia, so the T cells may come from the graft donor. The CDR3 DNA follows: TGCAGCGTTGAAGGGGAAGGGCCTAACTATGGCTACACCTTC. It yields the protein CSVEGEGPNYGYTF.